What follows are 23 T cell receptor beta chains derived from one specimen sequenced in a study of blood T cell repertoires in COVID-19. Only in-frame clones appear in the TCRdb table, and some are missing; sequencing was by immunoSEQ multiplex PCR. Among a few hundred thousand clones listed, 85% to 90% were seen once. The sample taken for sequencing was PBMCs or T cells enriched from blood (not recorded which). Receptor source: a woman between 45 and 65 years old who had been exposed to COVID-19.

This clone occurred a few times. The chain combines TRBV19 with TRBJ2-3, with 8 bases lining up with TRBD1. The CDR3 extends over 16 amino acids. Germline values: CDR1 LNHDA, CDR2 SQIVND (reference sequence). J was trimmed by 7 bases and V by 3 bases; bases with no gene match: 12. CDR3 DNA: TGTGCCAGTAGTATCCCCGGGACAGGTGGGAGGCATACGCAGTATTTT. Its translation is CASSIPGTGGRHTQYF.

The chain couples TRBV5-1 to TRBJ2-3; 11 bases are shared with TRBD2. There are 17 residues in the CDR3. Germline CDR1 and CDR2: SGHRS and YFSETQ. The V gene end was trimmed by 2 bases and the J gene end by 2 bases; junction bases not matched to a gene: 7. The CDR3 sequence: CASSFSGGGRATDTQYF. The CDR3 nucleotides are TGCGCCAGCAGCTTTAGCGGGGGGGGCAGAGCCACAGATACGCAGTATTTT.

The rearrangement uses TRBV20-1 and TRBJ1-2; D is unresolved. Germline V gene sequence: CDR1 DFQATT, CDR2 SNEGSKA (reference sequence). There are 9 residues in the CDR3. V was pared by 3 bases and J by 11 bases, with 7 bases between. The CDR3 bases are TGCAGTGCTAGTGTTTCGTACACCTTC. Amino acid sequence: CSASVSYTF.

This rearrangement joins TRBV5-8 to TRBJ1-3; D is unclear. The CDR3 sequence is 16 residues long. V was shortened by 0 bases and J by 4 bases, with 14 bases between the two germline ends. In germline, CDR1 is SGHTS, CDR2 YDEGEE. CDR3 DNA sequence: TGTGCCAGCAGCTTGGGATTACTGTCCTCCGGAAACACCATATATTTT. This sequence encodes CASSLGLLSSGNTIYF.

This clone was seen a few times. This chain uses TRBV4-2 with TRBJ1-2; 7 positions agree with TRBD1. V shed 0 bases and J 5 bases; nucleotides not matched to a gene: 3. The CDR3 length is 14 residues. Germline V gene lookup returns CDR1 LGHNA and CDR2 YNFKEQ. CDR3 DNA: TGTGCCAGCAGCCAAGACGCAGGGGGTTATGGCTACACCTTC. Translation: CASSQDAGGYGYTF.

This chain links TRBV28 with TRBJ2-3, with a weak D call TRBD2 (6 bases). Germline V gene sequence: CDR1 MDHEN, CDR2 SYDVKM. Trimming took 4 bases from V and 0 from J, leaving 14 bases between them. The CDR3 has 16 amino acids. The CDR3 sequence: CASSYLGGGSTDTQYF. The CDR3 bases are TGTGCCAGCAGTTACCTCGGGGGAGGTAGCACAGATACGCAGTATTTT.

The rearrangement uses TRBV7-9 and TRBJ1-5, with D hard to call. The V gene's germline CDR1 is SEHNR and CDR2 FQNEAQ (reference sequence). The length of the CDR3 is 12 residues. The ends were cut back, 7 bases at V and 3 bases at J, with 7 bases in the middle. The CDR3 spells CASTFFNQPQHF. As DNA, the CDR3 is TGTGCCAGCACCTTCTTCAATCAGCCCCAGCATTTT.

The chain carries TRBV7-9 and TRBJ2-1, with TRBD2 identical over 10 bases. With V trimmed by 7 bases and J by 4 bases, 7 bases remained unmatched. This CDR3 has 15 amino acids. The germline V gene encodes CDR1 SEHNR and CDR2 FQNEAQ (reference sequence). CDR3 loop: CASTLGLAEYNEQFF. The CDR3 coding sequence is TGTGCCAGCACCCTAGGACTAGCGGAATACAATGAGCAGTTCTTC.

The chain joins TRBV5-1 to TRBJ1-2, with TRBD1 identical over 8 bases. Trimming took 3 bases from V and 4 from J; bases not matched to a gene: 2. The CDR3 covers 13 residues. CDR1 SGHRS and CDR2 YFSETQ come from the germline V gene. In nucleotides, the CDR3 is TGCGCCAGCAGCTCGGGACAGGCCTATGGCTACACCTTC. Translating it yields CASSSGQAYGYTF.

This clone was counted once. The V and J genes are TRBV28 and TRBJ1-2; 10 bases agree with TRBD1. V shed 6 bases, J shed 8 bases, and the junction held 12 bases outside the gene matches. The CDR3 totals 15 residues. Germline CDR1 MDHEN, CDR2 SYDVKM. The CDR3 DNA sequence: TGTGCCAGCAGCCCCGGGACAGGGGTTTTCGGGGGCTACACCTTC. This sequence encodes CASSPGTGVFGGYTF.

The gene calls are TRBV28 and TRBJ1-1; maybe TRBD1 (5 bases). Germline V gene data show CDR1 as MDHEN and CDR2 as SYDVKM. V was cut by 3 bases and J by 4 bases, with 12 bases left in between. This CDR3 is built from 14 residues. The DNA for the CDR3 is TGTGCCAGCAGTTTGGGGGGGAGGTCCACTGAAGCTTTCTTT. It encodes CASSLGGRSTEAFF.

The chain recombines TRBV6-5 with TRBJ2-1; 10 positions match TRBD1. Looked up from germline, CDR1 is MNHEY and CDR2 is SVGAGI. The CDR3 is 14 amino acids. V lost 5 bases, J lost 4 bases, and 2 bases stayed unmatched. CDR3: CASSTDRGYNEQFF. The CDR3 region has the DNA TGTGCCAGCAGTACGGACAGGGGGTACAATGAGCAGTTCTTC.

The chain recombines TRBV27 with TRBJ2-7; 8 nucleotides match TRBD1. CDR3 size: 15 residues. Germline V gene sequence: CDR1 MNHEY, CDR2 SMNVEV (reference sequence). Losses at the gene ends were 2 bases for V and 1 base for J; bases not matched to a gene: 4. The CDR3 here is CASSLLTGESYEQYF. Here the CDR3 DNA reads TGTGCCAGCAGTTTACTGACAGGGGAATCCTACGAGCAGTACTTC.

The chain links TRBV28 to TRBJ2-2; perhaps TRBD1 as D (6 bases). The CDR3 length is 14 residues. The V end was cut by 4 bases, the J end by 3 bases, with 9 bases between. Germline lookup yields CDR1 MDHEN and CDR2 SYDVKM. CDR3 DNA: TGTGCCAGCAGTTCTGCAGGGGACACCGGGGAGCTGTTTTTT. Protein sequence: CASSSAGDTGELFF.

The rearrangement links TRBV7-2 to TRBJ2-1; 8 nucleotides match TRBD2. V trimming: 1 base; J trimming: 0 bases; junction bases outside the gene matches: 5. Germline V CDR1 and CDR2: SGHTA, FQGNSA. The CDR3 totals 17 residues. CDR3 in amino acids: CASSLVGGGSSYNEQFF. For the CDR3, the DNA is TGTGCCAGCAGCTTAGTAGGCGGGGGGAGCTCCTACAATGAGCAGTTCTTC.

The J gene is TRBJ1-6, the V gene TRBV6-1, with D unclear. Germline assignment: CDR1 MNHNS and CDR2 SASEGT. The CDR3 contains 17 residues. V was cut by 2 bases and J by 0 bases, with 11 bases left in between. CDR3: CASSELSVSSYNSPLHF. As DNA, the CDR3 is TGTGCCAGCAGTGAATTATCCGTGAGCTCCTATAATTCACCCCTCCACTTT.

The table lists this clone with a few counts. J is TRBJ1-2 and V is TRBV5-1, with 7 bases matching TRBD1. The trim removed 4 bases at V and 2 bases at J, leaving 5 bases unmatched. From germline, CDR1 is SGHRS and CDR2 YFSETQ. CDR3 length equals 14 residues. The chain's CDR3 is CASSLPGQNYGYTF. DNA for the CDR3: TGCGCCAGCAGCCTACCGGGACAGAACTATGGCTACACCTTC.

The CDR3 loop reads CSAGQGAEAFF. DNA for the CDR3: TGCAGTGCCGGGCAGGGGGCGGAAGCTTTCTTT. V is TRBV20-1 and J is TRBJ1-1; 8 bases agree with TRBD1. Trimming cost V 6 bases and J 8 bases; bases outside gene matches: 5. The germline CDR1 and CDR2 sequences are DFQATT and SNEGSKA (reference sequence). The CDR3 totals 11 residues.

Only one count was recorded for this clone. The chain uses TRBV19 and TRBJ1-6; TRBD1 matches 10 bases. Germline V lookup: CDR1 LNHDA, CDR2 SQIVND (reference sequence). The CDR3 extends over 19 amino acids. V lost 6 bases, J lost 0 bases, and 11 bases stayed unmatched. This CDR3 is CASRPPGTGDSSYNSPLHF. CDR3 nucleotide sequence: TGTGCCAGTAGACCTCCCGGGACAGGGGACAGCTCCTATAATTCACCCCTCCACTTT.

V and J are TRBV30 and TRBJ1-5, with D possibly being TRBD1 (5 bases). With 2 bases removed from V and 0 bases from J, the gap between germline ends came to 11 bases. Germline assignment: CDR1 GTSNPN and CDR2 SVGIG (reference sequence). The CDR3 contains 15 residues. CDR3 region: CAWSRGSNSNQPQHF. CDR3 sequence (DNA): TGTGCCTGGAGTAGGGGAAGTAATAGCAATCAGCCCCAGCATTTT. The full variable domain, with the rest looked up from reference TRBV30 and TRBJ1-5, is SQTIHQWPATLVQPVGSPLSLECTVEGTSNPNLYWYRQAAGRGLQLLFYSVGIGQISSEVPQNLSASRPQDRQFILSSKKLLLSDSGFYLCAWSRGSNSNQPQHFGDGTRLSIL.

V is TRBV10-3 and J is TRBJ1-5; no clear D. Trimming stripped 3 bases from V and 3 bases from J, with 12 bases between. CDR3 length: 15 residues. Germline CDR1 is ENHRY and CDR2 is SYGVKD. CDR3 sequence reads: CAISDYAGNNQPQHF. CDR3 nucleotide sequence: TGTGCCATCAGTGATTATGCAGGAAACAATCAGCCCCAGCATTTT.

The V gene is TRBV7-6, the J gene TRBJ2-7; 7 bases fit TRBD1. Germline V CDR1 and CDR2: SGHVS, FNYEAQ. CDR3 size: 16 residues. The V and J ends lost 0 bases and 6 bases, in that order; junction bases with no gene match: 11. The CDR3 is CASSLALGDRASEQYF. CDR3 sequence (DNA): TGTGCCAGCAGCTTAGCGTTGGGAGACAGGGCATCCGAGCAGTACTTC.

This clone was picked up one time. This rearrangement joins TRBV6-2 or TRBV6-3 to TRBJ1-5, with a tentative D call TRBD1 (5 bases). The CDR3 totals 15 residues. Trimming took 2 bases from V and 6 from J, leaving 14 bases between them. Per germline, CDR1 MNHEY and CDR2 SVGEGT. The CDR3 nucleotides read TGTGCCAGCAGTTACACGGGGGTTTCGGTTCAGCCCCAGCATTTT. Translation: CASSYTGVSVQPQHF.